The TCR beta chain under discussion was sequenced for a study of T cells after yellow fever vaccination. Study in general: SMART-Seq v4 Ultra Low Input prepared the low-cell-number fractions. Overall study findings and caveats: Sorted repertoires could include abundant contaminating clonotypes from bulk cells.

Template-switching 5'RACE yielded the TCR cDNA; a universal primer site and UMIs were added in the process. Using its own MiXCR run on the 5' RACE reads, TCRdb lists one record per CDR3 protein. The table records a few hundred thousand distinct CDR3 sequences, around 5.3% of them present only once. V gave up 3 bases and J gave up 7 bases, with 13 bases separating them. Germline CDR1 reads SGHVS; CDR2 reads FQNEAQ. This CDR3 comprises 14 residues. A few counts support this clonotype. Antigen unknown. The specimen comprised CD4+ T cells sorted from PBMCs, sampled on the day of the yellow fever booster vaccination. This chain connects TRBV7-8 to TRBJ2-1; D is ambiguous. The origin of this receptor is a man in his late teens or twenties who received the YFV17D yellow fever vaccine. The CDR3 DNA reads TGTGCCAGCAGCTTCGCCCCGGAACGGAATGAGCAGTTCTTC. It translates to CASSFAPERNEQFF.